This TCR beta chain was identified during a study of shared clonotypes between healthy human individuals. Produced via immunoSEQ multiplex PCR; TCRdb's table is partial and in-frame only. The sample carries about 2.2 million clones, roughly 93% recorded once. This clone appeared a single time. Naive CD8 cells lacked CD45RO and underwent positive selection for CCR7, leaving out terminally differentiated effector memory CD45RA+ cells. Germline V CDR1 and CDR2: LNHNV, YYDKDF (reference sequence). There are 15 residues in the CDR3. The V and J ends lost 5 bases and 3 bases respectively, with 16 bases between them.

The origin of this receptor is a man aged 18 to 30 in good health. Some clones in this sample may be carry-over from other donors' samples. V and J are TRBV15 and TRBJ1-2; D possibly corresponds to TRBD1 (5 bases). The material sequenced was naive CD8+ T cells from PBMCs. The CDR3 DNA sequence: TGTGCCACCAGCTCCCGGGACGCTGGACACTATGGCTACACCTTC. This codes for CATSSRDAGHYGYTF.